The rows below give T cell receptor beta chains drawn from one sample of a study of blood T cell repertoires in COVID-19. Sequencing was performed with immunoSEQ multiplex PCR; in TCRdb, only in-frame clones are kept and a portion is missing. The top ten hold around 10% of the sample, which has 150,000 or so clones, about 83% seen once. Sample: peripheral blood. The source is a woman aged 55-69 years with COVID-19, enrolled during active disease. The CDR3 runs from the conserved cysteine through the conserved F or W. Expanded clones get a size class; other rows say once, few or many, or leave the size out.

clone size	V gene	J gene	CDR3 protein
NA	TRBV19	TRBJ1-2	CASRQRTDRRMGGYTF
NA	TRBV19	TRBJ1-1	CASNKQLLNTEAFF
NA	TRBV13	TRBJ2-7	CASSITGLAGNLYEQYF
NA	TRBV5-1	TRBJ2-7	CASSLSAGAPYEQYF
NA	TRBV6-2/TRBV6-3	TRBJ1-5	CASSPVDRGGNQPQHF
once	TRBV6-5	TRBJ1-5	CASTRDTVLQPQHF
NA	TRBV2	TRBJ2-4	CASSEWGDAKNIQYF
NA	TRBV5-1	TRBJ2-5	CASSSKSGGAGETQYF
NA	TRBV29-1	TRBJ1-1	CSVGQGPYTEAFF
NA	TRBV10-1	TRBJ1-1	CASSERGGAPEAFF
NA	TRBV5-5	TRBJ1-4	CASSLYVTGGGGEKLFF
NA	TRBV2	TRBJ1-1	CASSEPATRNTEAFF
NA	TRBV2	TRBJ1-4	CASSEVRATNEKLFF
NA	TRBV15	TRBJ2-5	CATSRDRGVGETQYF